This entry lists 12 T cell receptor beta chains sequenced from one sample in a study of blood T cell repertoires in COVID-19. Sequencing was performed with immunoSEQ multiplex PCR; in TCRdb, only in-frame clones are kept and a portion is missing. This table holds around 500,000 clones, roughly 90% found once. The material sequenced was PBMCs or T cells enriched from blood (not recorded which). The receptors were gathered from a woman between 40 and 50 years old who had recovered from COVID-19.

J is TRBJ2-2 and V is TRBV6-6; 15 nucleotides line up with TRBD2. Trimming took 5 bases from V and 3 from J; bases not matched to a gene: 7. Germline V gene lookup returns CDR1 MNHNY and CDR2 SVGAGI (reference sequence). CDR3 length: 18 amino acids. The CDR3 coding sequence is TGTGCCAGCAGTCGCTGGACTAGCGGGAGGGCGGACACCGGGGAGCTGTTTTTT. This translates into CASSRWTSGRADTGELFF.

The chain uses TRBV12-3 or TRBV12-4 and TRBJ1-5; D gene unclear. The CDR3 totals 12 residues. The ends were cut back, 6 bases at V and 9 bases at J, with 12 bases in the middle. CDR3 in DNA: TGTGCCAGCAGCCCCGGGGAGCGGCCCCAGCATTTT. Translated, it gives CASSPGERPQHF.

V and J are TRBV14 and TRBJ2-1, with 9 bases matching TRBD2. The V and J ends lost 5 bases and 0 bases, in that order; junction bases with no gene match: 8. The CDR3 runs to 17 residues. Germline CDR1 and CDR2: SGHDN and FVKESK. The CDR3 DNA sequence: TGTGCCAGCAGCACCTTAGCGGGAGACAGCTCCTACAATGAGCAGTTCTTC. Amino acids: CASSTLAGDSSYNEQFF.

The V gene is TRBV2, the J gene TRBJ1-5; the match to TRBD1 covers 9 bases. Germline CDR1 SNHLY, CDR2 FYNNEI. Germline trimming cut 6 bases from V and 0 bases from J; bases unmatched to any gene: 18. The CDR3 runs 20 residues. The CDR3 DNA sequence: TGTGCCAGCAGGCACAAGACCGGGACAGGGACACCTTATAGCAATCAGCCCCAGCATTTT. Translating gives CASRHKTGTGTPYSNQPQHF.

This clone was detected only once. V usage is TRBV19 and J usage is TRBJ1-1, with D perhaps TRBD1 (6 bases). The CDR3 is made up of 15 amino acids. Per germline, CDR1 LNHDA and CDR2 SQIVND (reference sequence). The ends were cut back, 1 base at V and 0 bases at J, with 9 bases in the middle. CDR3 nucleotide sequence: TGTGCCAGTAGTATAGGGGACATTTTGAACACTGAAGCTTTCTTT. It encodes CASSIGDILNTEAFF.

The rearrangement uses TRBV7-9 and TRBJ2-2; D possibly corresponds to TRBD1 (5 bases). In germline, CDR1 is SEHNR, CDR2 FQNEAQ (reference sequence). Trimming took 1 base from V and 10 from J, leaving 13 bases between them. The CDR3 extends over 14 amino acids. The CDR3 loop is CASSLGQLSKELFF. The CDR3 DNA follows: TGTGCCAGCAGCTTAGGACAGCTGTCGAAGGAGCTGTTTTTT.

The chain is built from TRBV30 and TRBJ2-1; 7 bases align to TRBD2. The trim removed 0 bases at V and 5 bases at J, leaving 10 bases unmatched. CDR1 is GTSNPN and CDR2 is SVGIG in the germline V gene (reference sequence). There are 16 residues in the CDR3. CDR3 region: CAWSVLREFCHNEQFF. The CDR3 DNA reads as TGTGCCTGGAGTGTACTGCGGGAGTTTTGCCACAATGAGCAGTTCTTC.

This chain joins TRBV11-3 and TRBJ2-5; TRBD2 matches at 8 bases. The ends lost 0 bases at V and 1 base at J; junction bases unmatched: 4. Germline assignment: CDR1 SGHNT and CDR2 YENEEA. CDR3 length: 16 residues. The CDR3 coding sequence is TGTGCCAGCAGCTTAGAATGGCTAGCGGGCCAAGAGACCCAGTACTTC. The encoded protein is CASSLEWLAGQETQYF.

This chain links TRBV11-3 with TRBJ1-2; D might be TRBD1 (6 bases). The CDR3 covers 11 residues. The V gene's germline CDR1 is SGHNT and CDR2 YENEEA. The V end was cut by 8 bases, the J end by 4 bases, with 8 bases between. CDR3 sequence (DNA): TGTGCCAGCGGGGGCACCTATGGCTACACCTTC. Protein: CASGGTYGYTF.

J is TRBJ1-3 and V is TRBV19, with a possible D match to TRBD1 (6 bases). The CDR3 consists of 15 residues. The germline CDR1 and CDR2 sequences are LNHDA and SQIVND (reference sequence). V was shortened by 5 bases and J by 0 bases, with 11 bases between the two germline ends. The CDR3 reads CASSPTGFSGNTIYF. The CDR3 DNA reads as TGTGCCAGTAGTCCGACAGGATTCTCTGGAAACACCATATATTTT. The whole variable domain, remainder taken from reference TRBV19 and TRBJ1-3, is DGGITQSPKYLFRKEGQNVTLSCEQNLNHDAMYWYRQDPGQGLRLIYYSQIVNDFQKGDIAEGYSVSREKKESFPLTVTSAQKNPTAFYLCASSPTGFSGNTIYFGEGSWLTVV.

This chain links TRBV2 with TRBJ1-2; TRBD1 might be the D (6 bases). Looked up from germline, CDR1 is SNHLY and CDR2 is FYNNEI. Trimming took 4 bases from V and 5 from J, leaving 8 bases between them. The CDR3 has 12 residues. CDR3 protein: CASSVQGYGYTF. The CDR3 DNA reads TGTGCCAGCAGTGTACAGGGTTATGGCTACACCTTC.

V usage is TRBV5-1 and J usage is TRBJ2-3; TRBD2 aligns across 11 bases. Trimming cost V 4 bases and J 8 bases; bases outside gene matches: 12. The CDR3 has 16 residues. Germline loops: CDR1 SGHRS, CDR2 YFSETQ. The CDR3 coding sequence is TGCGCCAGCAGCGGCGCCGGGACTAGCGGCTCAGGTACGCAGTATTTT. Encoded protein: CASSGAGTSGSGTQYF.